This T cell receptor (beta chain) was identified during a study of blood T cell repertoires in COVID-19. Study details: The samples span acute and convalescent COVID-19 from the United States, Italy and Spain.

In the study's own analysis: Reference gene primer amplification gave estimated nucleated cell counts. TCRdb's table, derived via immunoSEQ multiplex PCR, lists solely in-frame clones and lacks some. That table furnishes V, J and clone size, whereas the DNA furnished D and trimming. The top ten hold just under 3% of the sample, which has about 140,000 clones, about 79% seen once. Cohort assignment relied on participant-reported clinical history. The sequence was obtained from a woman aged 50 to 65 who had recovered from COVID-19. Source material: PBMCs or T cells enriched from blood (not recorded which).

CDR3 loop: CASSFGQDYGYTF. The CDR3 nucleotides read TGCGCCAGCAGCTTCGGCCAGGACTATGGCTACACCTTC. The genes are TRBV5-1 and TRBJ1-2, with no clear D. CDR3 size: 13 residues. Trimming removed 2 bases at V and 3 bases at J, with 8 bases between. In germline, CDR1 is SGHRS, CDR2 YFSETQ.